The 13 T cell receptor beta chains presented below share a single source sample, sequenced in a study (dated by TCRdb to the mid-2010s). Library prep was done by 5' RACE. The listed sequencing device is Illumina MiSeq. Using fastp trimming at Q25 and MiXCR clonotype assembly, TCRdb reanalyzed the public sequencing data and kept in-frame beta chains. Rows are unified per CDR3 protein, each entry keeping the most common DNA and genes. The sample table lists about 32,000 distinct CDR3 sequences, 25% to 30% of them with a count of one. Jointly, the top ten make up under 3% of the sample. Cells that were CD4+CD25+CD127-/low were isolated as Tregs. Sequences were obtained from tumor-infiltrating Tregs sorted from the breast tumor. These receptors originate from a female donor with breast cancer.

The chain is built from TRBV12-3 or TRBV12-4 and TRBJ2-1; 12 positions agree with TRBD2. There are 17 residues in the CDR3. The V and J ends lost 7 bases and 9 bases, in that order; junction bases with no gene match: 16. The CDR3 DNA is TGTGCCAGCATTCCCAACAACCCGACTAGCGGGAGAGGTGAGCAGTTCTTC. The encoded protein is CASIPNNPTSGRGEQFF.

This clonotype was counted at least ten times. The CDR3 spells CASSQVTAGGKAEQFF. CDR3 coding DNA: TGCGCCAGCAGCCAAGTCACGGCCGGCGGGAAGGCTGAGCAGTTCTTC. The chain has TRBV4-1 and TRBJ2-1, with D possibly matching TRBD2 (6 bases). Trimming took off 1 base at V and 9 bases at J, with 19 bases between the two ends. The CDR3 is 16 residues long. Germline CDR1 MGHRA, CDR2 YSYEKL.

For this clonotype: Given a much more abundant clone one base away, this may be a read error. The V call is TRBV5-1, the J call TRBJ2-1, with 11 positions matching TRBD2. In germline, CDR1 is SGHRS, CDR2 YFSETQ. The V and J ends lost 7 bases and 9 bases, in that order; junction bases with no gene match: 12. The CDR3 is 15 residues long. Here the CDR3 DNA reads TGCGCCAGCCGAACGGGACTAGCGGAAGGAAGTGAGCAGTTCTTC. Residues: CASRTGLAEGSEQFF.

The chain couples TRBV4-1 to TRBJ1-3; D is unclear. The V end was cut by 2 bases, the J end by 0 bases, with 5 bases between. This CDR3 region has 14 residues. Per the germline V gene, CDR1 is MGHRA and CDR2 is YSYEKL. The CDR3 region is CASSQFSSGNTIYF. In nucleotides, the CDR3 is TGCGCCAGCAGCCAATTCAGCTCTGGAAACACCATATATTTT.

At least ten counts were recorded for this clonotype. This chain joins TRBV5-1 and TRBJ2-7; 8 bases align to TRBD1. The CDR3 length is 14 residues. V dropped 6 bases and J dropped 7; count of bases not matched to a gene: 12. CDR1 is SGHRS, CDR2 YFSETQ, per germline. As DNA, the CDR3 is TGCGCCAGCACCGGCGGGACAGGAGGTAGAGAGCAGTACTTC. Translated, it gives CASTGGTGGREQYF.

This clonotype was counted ten times or more. The chain joins TRBV20-1 to TRBJ2-2, with D tentatively TRBD1 or TRBD2 (6 bases each). CDR1 and CDR2 (germline): DFQATT, SNEGSKA (reference sequence). The CDR3 covers 16 residues. Trimming shortened V by 4 bases and J by 2 bases, and 17 bases separated the two germline ends. Written as DNA, the CDR3 is TGCAGTGCTACTAAGGGGGGTGGGGCTAACACCGGGGAGCTGTTTTTT. Translated: CSATKGGGANTGELFF.

The chain couples TRBV5-4 to TRBJ1-2, with D tentatively TRBD1 (6 bases). V was shortened by 4 bases and J by 0 bases, with 19 bases between the two germline ends. The CDR3 runs 17 residues. The germline CDR1 and CDR2 sequences are SGHNT and YYREEE (reference sequence). In DNA, the CDR3 is TGTGCCAGCAGCCCGCCTCGGGGACACCTAGCTAACTATGGCTACACCTTC. It translates to CASSPPRGHLANYGYTF.

Note on this clonotype: A much larger clone differs from this one at a single base, so this may be a read error. J is TRBJ2-1 and V is TRBV7-3; TRBD2 is a possible D gene (5 bases). Germline V lookup: CDR1 SGHTA, CDR2 FQGTGA. The CDR3 covers 13 residues. The CDR3 sequence: CASSQEGFGEQSF. CDR3 sequence (DNA): TGTGCCAGCAGCCAGGAAGGGTTCGGGGAGCAGTCCTTC.

This clonotype was picked up many times. The chain has TRBV28 and TRBJ2-7, with TRBD1 matching over 8 bases. V lost 5 bases and J lost 5; bases outside the gene matches: 11. The CDR3 contains 15 residues. Germline V gives CDR1 MDHEN, CDR2 SYDVKM. CDR3 region: CASSDPGQAQNEQYF. CDR3 nucleotide sequence: TGTGCCAGCAGTGACCCGGGACAGGCCCAGAACGAGCAGTACTTC.

This clonotype was observed a handful of times. The CDR3 nucleotides are TGTGCCAGCAGCTTAAGTCACGGAGAGCAGTTCTTC. Translated, it gives CASSLSHGEQFF. This chain connects TRBV7-3 to TRBJ2-1; no definite D call. The V gene lost 1 base and the J gene lost 10 bases, with 8 bases spanning the gap. Germline CDR1 is SGHTA and CDR2 is FQGTGA. The CDR3 is 12 amino acids.

This chain connects TRBV5-1 to TRBJ2-1; D unclear. Germline V lookup: CDR1 SGHRS, CDR2 YFSETQ. The CDR3 consists of 15 residues. The V gene lost 4 bases and the J gene lost 8 bases, with 19 bases spanning the gap. The CDR3 DNA reads as TGCGCCAGCAGCCCCAAGATCGCAGCGACGGATGAGCAGTTCTTC. Its protein is CASSPKIAATDEQFF. The full variable domain, completed using reference TRBV5-1 and TRBJ2-1, is KAGVTQTPRYLIKTRGQQVTLSCSPISGHRSVSWYQQTPGQGLQFLFEYFSETQRNKGNFPGRFSGRQFSNSRSEMNVSTLELGDSALYLCASSPKIAATDEQFFGPGTRLTVL.

For this clonotype: At one end, the junction sequence differs from germline, possibly due to a read error. The chain links TRBV6-5 to TRBJ2-7, with D unclear. CDR3 length: 15 residues. Germline CDR1 and CDR2: MNHEY and SVGAGI. The CDR3 DNA follows: TGCGCCAGCAGTTACCGACACGCATCAACCTACGAGCAGTACTTC. Its protein is CASSYRHASTYEQYF.

The sample holds one count of this clonotype. The rearrangement uses TRBV4-1 and TRBJ1-2; D not resolved. This CDR3 has 15 amino acids. V dropped 3 bases and J dropped 8 bases, with 19 bases sitting between them. CDR1 and CDR2 from the germline V gene are MGHRA and YSYEKL. CDR3 in DNA: TGCGCCAGCAGCCACCTGGACCGCTGGTTCTGGGGCTACACCTTC. Its protein product is CASSHLDRWFWGYTF.